This paragraph reports one T cell receptor (beta chain). This entry belongs to a study of blood T cell repertoires in COVID-19. Study summary: Material from acute and convalescent COVID-19 was sourced from the United States, Italy and Spain. In each case, the material was cDNA or gDNA derived from T cells, B-cell-depleted T cells, or PBMCs.

Per the authors' pipeline: Cell counts per sample came from amplifying reference gene primers. Clones were sequenced by immunoSEQ multiplex PCR, and TCRdb holds only the in-frame ones, with some missing. V and J calls and clone size are as listed in that table; D and trimming were resolved from the DNA. The table records 140,000 to 150,000 clones, almost 85% of them present only once. V shed 0 bases and J shed 4 bases, with 7 bases lying between them. This CDR3 is built from 13 residues. Germline CDR1 reads SGHRS; CDR2 reads YFSETQ. The sequence was obtained from a human donor with acute or convalescent COVID-19. The donor label of this sample is uncertain. V and J are TRBV5-1 and TRBJ1-1, with no clear D. The sequencing sample was made of peripheral blood. The CDR3 DNA sequence: TGCGCCAGCAGCTTGGTGGAGGGCACTGAAGCTTTCTTT. As protein: CASSLVEGTEAFF.